Listed here are 2 T cell receptor beta chains from one sample, sequenced in a study of T cells after yellow fever vaccination. In TCRdb, the 5' RACE reads were re-called with MiXCR into one record per CDR3 protein. The table has 300,000 or so distinct CDR3 sequences, approximately 12% seen once. Material: CD4+ T cells sorted from PBMCs, obtained 45 days after the yellow fever booster vaccination. These receptors came from a man aged 30-40 years who received the YFV17D yellow fever vaccine.

This clonotype was detected many times. The V and J genes are TRBV24-1 and TRBJ2-1, with D possibly TRBD2 on 5 matching bases. The V and J ends lost 2 bases and 0 bases respectively, with 10 bases between them. The CDR3 runs to 16 residues. CDR1 and CDR2 from the germline V gene are KGHDR and SFDVKD. For the CDR3, the DNA is TGTGCCACCAGTGATTCTCTAGCAAACTCCTACAATGAGCAGTTCTTC. Its protein is CATSDSLANSYNEQFF.

This clonotype was counted a few times. J is TRBJ2-7 and V is TRBV27, with unresolved D. This CDR3 comprises 16 residues. V was cut by 1 base and J by 2 bases, with 15 bases left in between. Looked up from germline, CDR1 is MNHEY and CDR2 is SMNVEV (reference sequence). The CDR3 reads CASSLYSGTGPYEQYF. The CDR3 DNA reads TGTGCCAGCAGTTTATATTCAGGAACGGGCCCCTACGAGCAGTACTTC.